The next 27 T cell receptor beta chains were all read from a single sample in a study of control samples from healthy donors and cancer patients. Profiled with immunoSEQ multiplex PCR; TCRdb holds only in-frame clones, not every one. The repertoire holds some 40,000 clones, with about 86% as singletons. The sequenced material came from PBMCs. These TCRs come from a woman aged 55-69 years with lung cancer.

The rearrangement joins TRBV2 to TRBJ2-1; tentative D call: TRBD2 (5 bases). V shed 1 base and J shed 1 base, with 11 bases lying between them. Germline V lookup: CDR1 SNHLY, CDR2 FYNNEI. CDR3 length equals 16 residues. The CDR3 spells CASSEGGSLSYNEQFF. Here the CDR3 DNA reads TGTGCCAGCAGTGAAGGCGGGTCCCTATCCTACAATGAGCAGTTCTTC.

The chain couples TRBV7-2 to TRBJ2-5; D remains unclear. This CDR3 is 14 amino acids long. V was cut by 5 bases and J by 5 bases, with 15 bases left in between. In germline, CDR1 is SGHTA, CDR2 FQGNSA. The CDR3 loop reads CASSLAAPSETQYF. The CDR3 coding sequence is TGTGCCAGCAGCCTCGCGGCCCCGTCGGAGACCCAGTACTTC.

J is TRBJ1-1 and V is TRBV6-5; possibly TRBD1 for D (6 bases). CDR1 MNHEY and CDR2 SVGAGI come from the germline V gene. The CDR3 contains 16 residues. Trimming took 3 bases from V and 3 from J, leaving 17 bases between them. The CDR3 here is CASSYFLFRGDTEAFF. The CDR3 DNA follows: TGTGCCAGCAGTTATTTTTTGTTTAGGGGGGACACTGAAGCTTTCTTT.

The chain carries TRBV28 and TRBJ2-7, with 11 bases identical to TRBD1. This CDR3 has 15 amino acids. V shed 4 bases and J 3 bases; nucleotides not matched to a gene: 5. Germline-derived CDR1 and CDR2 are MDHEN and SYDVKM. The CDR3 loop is CASSSPGTGGYEQYF. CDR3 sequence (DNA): TGTGCCAGCAGTTCTCCCGGGACAGGGGGCTACGAGCAGTACTTC.

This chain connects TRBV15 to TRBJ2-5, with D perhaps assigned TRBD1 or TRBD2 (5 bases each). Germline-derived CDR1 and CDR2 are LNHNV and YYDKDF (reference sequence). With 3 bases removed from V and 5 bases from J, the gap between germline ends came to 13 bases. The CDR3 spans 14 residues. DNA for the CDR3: TGTGCCACCAGCAGGGGGACCCCCGGGGAGACCCAGTACTTC. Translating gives CATSRGTPGETQYF.

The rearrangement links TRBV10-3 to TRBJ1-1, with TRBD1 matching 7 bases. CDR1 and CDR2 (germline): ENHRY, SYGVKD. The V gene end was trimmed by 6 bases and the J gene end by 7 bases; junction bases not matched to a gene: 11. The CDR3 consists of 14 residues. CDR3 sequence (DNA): TGTGCCATCAGAAAGAGGGGGACAGAAGATGAAGCTTTCTTT. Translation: CAIRKRGTEDEAFF.

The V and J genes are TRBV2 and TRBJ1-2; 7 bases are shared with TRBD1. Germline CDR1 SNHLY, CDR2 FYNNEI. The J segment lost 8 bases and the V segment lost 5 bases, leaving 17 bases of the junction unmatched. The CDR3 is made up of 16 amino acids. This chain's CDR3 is CASSPNAVRQGSGYTF. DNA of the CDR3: TGTGCCAGCAGTCCCAACGCCGTTCGACAGGGATCGGGCTACACCTTC.

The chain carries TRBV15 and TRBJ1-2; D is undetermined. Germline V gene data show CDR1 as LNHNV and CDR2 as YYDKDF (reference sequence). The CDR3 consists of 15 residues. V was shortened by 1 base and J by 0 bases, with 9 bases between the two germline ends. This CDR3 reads CATSRGGVPNYGYTF. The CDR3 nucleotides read TGTGCCACCAGCAGAGGTGGGGTTCCTAACTATGGCTACACCTTC.

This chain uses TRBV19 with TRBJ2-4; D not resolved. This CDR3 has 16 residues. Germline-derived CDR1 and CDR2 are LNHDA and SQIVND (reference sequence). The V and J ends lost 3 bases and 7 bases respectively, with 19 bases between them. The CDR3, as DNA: TGTGCCAGTAGTATGAGGCCTAATGGTGGCCGGAACATTCAGTACTTC. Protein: CASSMRPNGGRNIQYF.

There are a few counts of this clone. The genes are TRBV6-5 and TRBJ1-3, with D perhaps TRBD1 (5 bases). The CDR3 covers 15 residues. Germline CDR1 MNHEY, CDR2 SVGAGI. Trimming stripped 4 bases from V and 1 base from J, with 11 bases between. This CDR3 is CASSLQVQSGNTIYF. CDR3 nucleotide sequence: TGTGCCAGCAGTTTACAGGTGCAGTCTGGAAACACCATATATTTT.

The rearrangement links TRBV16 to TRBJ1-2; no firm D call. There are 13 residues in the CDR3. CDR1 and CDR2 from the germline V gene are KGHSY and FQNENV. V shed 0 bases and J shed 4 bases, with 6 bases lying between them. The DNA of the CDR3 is TGTGCCAGCAGCCAATCAGGGTCCTATGGCTACACCTTC. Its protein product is CASSQSGSYGYTF.

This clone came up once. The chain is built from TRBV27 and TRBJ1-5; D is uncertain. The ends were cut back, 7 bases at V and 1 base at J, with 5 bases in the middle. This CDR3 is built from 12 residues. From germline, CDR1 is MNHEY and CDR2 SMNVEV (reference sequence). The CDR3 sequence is CASTTSNQPQHF. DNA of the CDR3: TGTGCCAGCACGACCAGCAATCAGCCCCAGCATTTT.

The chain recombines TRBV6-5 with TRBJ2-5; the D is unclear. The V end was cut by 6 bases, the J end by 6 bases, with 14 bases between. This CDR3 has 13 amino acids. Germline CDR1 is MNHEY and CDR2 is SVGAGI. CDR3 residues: CASSAVIGQTQYF. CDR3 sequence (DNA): TGTGCCAGCAGCGCAGTCATTGGACAGACCCAGTACTTC.

CDR3 sequence (DNA): TGTGCCACCTCATTCAGGGGGGGCAATGAGCAGTTCTTC. This sequence encodes CATSFRGGNEQFF. The chain uses TRBV15 and TRBJ2-1; the D call may be TRBD1 or TRBD2 (7 bases each). The CDR3 totals 13 residues. The V end lost 8 bases, the J end lost 6 bases, and 14 bases lay between the germline ends. Germline CDR1 and CDR2: LNHNV and YYDKDF (reference sequence).

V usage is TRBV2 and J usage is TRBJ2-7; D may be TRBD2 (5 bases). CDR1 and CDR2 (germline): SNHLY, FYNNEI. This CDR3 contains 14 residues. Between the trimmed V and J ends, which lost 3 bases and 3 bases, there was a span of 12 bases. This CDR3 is CASSERAGNYEQYF. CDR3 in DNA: TGTGCCAGCAGTGAGAGGGCAGGAAACTACGAGCAGTACTTC.

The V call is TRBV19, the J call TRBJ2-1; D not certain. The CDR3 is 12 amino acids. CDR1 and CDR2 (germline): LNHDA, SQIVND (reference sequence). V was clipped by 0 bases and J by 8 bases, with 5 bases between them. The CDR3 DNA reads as TGTGCCAGTAGTATAGAAATACATGAGCAGTTCTTC. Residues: CASSIEIHEQFF.

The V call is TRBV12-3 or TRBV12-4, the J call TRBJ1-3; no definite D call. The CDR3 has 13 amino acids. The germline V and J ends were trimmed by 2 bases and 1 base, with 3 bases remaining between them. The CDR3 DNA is TGTGCCAGCAGTTTATGGTCTGGAAACACCATATATTTT. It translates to CASSLWSGNTIYF.

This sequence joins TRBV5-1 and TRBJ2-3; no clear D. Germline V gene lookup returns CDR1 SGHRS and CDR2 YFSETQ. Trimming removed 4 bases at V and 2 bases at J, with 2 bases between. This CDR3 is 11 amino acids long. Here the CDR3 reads CASSITDTQYF. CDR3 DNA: TGCGCCAGCAGCATCACAGATACGCAGTATTTT.

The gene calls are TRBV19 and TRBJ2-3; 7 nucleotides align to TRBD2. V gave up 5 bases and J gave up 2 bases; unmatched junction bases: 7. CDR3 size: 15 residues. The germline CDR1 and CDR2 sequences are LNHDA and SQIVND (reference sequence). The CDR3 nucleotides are TGTGCCAGTAGTCACGAGCGGGGTGTCACAGATACGCAGTATTTT. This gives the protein CASSHERGVTDTQYF.

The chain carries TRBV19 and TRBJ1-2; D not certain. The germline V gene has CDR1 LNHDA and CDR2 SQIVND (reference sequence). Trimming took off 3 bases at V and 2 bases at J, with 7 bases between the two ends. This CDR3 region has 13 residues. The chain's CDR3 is CASSIPPNYGYTF. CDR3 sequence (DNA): TGTGCCAGTAGTATTCCACCGAACTATGGCTACACCTTC.

CDR3 residues: CAISEGTAMGEQYF. The CDR3 DNA reads as TGTGCCATCAGTGAGGGGACAGCGATGGGGGAGCAGTACTTC. The chain carries TRBV10-3 and TRBJ2-7; 7 nucleotides agree with TRBD1. V shed 2 bases and J 7 bases; nucleotides not matched to a gene: 8. Germline assignment: CDR1 ENHRY and CDR2 SYGVKD. CDR3 length: 14 amino acids.

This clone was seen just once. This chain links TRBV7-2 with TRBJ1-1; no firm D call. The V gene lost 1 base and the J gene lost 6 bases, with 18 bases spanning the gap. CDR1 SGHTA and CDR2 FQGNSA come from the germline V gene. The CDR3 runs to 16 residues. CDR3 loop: CASSLVGGGLMAEAFF. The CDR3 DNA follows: TGTGCCAGCAGCTTAGTGGGAGGAGGGTTGATGGCTGAAGCTTTCTTT.

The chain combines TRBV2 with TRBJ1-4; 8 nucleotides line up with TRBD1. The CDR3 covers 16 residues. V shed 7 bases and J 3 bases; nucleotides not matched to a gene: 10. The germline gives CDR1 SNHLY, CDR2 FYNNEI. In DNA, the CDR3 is TGTGCCAGCACTATAGACAGGGGTAGACCTAATGAAAAACTGTTTTTT. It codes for CASTIDRGRPNEKLFF.

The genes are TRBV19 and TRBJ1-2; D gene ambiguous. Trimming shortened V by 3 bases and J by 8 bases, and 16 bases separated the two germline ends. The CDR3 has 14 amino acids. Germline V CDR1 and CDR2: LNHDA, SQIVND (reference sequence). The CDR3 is CASSMAGSADGYTF. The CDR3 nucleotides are TGTGCCAGTAGTATGGCCGGCAGCGCTGACGGCTACACCTTC.

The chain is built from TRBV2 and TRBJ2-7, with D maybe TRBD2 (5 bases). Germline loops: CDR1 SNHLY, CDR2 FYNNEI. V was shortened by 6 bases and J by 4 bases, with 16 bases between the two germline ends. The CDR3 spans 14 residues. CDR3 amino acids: CASSSGGLAYEQYF. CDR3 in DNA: TGTGCCAGCAGCTCGGGCGGCCTAGCATACGAGCAGTACTTC. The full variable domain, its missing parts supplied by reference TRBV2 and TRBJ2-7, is EPEVTQTPSHQVTQMGQEVILRCVPISNHLYFYWYRQILGQKVEFLVSFYNNEISEKSEIFDDQFSVERPDGSNFTLKIRSTKLEDSAMYFCASSSGGLAYEQYFGPGTRLTVT.

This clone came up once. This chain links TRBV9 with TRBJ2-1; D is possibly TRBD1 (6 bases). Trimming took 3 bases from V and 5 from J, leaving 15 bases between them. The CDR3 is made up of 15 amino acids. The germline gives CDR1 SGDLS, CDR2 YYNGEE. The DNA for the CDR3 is TGTGCCAGCAGCGCCACCGGGACACCCAACAATGAGCAGTTCTTC. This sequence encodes CASSATGTPNNEQFF.

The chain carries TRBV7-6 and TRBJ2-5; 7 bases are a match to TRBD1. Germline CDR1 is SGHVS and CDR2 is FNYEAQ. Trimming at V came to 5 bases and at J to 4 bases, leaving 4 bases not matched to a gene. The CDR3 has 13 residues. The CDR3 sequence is CASSQTGLETQYF. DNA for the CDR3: TGTGCCAGCAGCCAGACAGGGCTAGAGACCCAGTACTTC.